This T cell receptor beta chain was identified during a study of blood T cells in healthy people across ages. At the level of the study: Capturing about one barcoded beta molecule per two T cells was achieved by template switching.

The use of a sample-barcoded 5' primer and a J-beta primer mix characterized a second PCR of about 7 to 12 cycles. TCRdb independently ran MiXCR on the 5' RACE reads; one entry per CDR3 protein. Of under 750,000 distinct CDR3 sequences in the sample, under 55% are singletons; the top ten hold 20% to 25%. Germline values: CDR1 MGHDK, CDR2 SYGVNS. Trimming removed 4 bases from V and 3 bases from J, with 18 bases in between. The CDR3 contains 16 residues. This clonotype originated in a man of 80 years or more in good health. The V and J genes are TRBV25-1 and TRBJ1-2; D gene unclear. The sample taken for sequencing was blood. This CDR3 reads CASSGVTRFGDYGYTF. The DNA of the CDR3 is TGTGCCAGCAGTGGGGTGACTCGGTTCGGGGACTATGGCTACACCTTC.